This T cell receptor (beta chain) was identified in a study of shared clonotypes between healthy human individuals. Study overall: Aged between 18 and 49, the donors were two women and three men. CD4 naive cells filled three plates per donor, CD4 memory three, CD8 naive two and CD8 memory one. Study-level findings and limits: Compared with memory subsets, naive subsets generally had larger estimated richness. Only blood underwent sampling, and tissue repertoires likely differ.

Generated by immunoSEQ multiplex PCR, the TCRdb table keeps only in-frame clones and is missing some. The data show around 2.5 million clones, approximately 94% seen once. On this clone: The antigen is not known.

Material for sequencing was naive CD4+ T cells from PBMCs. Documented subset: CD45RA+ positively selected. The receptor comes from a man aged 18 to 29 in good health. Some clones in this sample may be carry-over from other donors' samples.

DNA of the CDR3: TGTGCCAGCAGCCGCCGGGACAGGGTAAAAAACATTCAGTACTTC. Amino acids: CASSRRDRVKNIQYF. The chain recombines TRBV7-2 with TRBJ2-4, with 9 nucleotides matching TRBD1. V lost 5 bases, J lost 4 bases, and 6 bases stayed unmatched. The CDR3 spans 15 residues. Germline V gene data show CDR1 as SGHTA and CDR2 as FQGNSA. The full variable domain, its missing parts supplied by reference TRBV7-2 and TRBJ2-4, is GAGVSQSPSNKVTEKGKDVELRCDPISGHTALYWYRQSLGQGLEFLIYFQGNSAPDKSGLPSDRFSAERTGGSVSTLTIQRTQQEDSAVYLCASSRRDRVKNIQYFGAGTRLSVL.